These 9 T cell receptor beta chains share one sample of origin, sequenced in a study of technical replicates of blood from several donors. Only in-frame clones appear in the TCRdb table, and some are missing; sequencing was by immunoSEQ multiplex PCR. The repertoire holds tens of thousands of clones, 85% to 95% seen once, with about 4% in the top ten. The sample taken for sequencing was PBMCs. The receptors here all came from a human donor in good health. Some clones in this sample may be carry-over from other donors' samples.

The chain has TRBV27 and TRBJ1-5; tentatively, D is TRBD1 (5 bases). V lost 4 bases and J lost 6, with 19 bases in between. Germline CDR1 reads MNHEY; CDR2 reads SMNVEV (reference sequence). This CDR3 spans 16 amino acids. The CDR3, as DNA: TGTGCCAGCAGTTCAATACAGGTCGTTTCAGGTCAGCCCCAGCATTTT. This gives the protein CASSSIQVVSGQPQHF.

This clone was seen only once. The chain recombines TRBV5-4 with TRBJ2-2; TRBD1 is a possible D gene (5 bases). V gave up 4 bases and J gave up 4 bases, with 8 bases separating them. Germline CDR1 reads SGHNT; CDR2 reads YYREEE (reference sequence). The CDR3 is 13 residues long. The CDR3 DNA is TGTGCCAGCAGCCAAGACAGCACCGGGGAGCTGTTTTTT. Translated, it gives CASSQDSTGELFF.

Here the CDR3 DNA reads TGCGCCAGCAGCCTTGGGACTAGCGGGAGTTACGGGGAGCTGTTTTTT. Its translation is CASSLGTSGSYGELFF. The chain uses TRBV4-3 and TRBJ2-2, with 14 bases lining up with TRBD2. Germline CDR1 LGHNA, CDR2 YSLEER. The CDR3 totals 16 residues. Losses at the gene ends were 4 bases for V and 7 bases for J; bases not matched to a gene: 5.

The V call is TRBV10-3, the J call TRBJ1-1; D is unclear. CDR3 size: 13 residues. Looked up from germline, CDR1 is ENHRY and CDR2 is SYGVKD. The V gene lost 3 bases and the J gene lost 1 base, with 6 bases spanning the gap. The CDR3 DNA follows: TGTGCCATCAGTGAACAGTGGAACACTGAAGCTTTCTTT. Its translation is CAISEQWNTEAFF.

V is TRBV11-2 and J is TRBJ2-3; the match to TRBD2 covers 9 bases. This CDR3 is built from 16 residues. Germline values: CDR1 SGHAT, CDR2 FQNNGV. The V and J ends lost 6 bases and 5 bases, in that order; junction bases with no gene match: 12. The CDR3 spells CASRPGGRGPLDTQYF. The CDR3 nucleotides are TGTGCCAGCAGACCCGGCGGGAGGGGGCCTTTAGATACGCAGTATTTT.

The chain employs TRBV7-6 and TRBJ2-1; 9 positions match TRBD2. Unmatched junction bases numbered 5, after V lost 5 bases and J lost 3 bases. Germline V lookup: CDR1 SGHVS, CDR2 FNYEAQ. The CDR3 has 15 amino acids. The CDR3 bases are TGTGCCAGCAGCCACCCTAGCGGGATCTACAATGAGCAGTTCTTC. This codes for CASSHPSGIYNEQFF.

The CDR3 protein is CASSDSTPNSEKLFF. In DNA, the CDR3 is TGTGCCAGCAGTGACTCGACACCGAATTCTGAAAAACTGTTTTTT. The V call is TRBV25-1, the J call TRBJ1-4; D is undetermined. Germline V gives CDR1 MGHDK, CDR2 SYGVNS. Trimming removed 3 bases at V and 7 bases at J, with 15 bases between. The CDR3 contains 15 residues.

The count of this clone is one. The J gene is TRBJ2-2, the V gene TRBV5-1; D is possibly TRBD2 (6 bases). In germline, CDR1 is SGHRS, CDR2 YFSETQ. Trimming left V 5 bases short and J 5 bases short, with 19 bases between. CDR3 length equals 16 residues. CDR3 nucleotides: TGCGCCAGCAGTTATTCTCCGGGACTCTCGACCGGGGAGCTGTTTTTT. This sequence encodes CASSYSPGLSTGELFF.

The table lists this clone with a count of one. The V and J genes are TRBV4-3 and TRBJ2-3; D may be TRBD1 (5 bases). Germline CDR1 is LGHNA and CDR2 is YSLEER. CDR3 length: 14 amino acids. Trimming left V 0 bases short and J 5 bases short, with 9 bases between. CDR3 nucleotide sequence: TGCGCCAGCAGCCAAGAAAGGGGAAAAGATACGCAGTATTTT. It translates to CASSQERGKDTQYF.